This T cell receptor (beta chain) was obtained from a study of Ad26.COV2.S vaccination and SARS-CoV-2 variants. Overall study results and limits: Researchers cautioned that TCR breadth and depth analyses may have underestimated total T cell responses. Whether participants received vaccine or placebo, their non-spike TCR breadth was similar.

Sample treatment: some 19 received Ad26.COV2.S at low or high dose, single or two shots; 5 received placebo; per-sample allocation not given. Sampling occurred on day 63 after the first vaccine or placebo injection. Clones were sequenced by immunoSEQ multiplex PCR, and TCRdb holds only the in-frame ones, with some missing. The sample records around 420,000 clones, around 89% being singletons. A note on this clone: Its matching antigen is unknown.

Trimming removed 5 bases from V and 4 bases from J, with 14 bases in between. The CDR3 is made up of 15 amino acids. Germline V gives CDR1 MNHEY, CDR2 SVGAGI. This TCR was recovered from a person aged 18-60 years who received the Ad26.COV2.S COVID-19 vaccine or a placebo. The chain recombines TRBV6-5 with TRBJ2-2, with D tentatively TRBD1 or TRBD2 (7 bases each). The sample consisted of peripheral blood, taken in a trial of Ad26.COV2.S vaccine versus placebo. The CDR3, as DNA: TGTGCCAGCAGTAGGGGAGGGGGCAGCACCGGGGAGCTGTTTTTT. This gives the protein CASSRGGGSTGELFF.